This passage covers 8 T cell receptor beta chains from one sample sequenced in a study of T cell changes during pregnancy in multiple sclerosis. Here immunoSEQ multiplex PCR was the method, and the copy in TCRdb shows in-frame clones only, minus some. The sample records 90,000 to 100,000 clones, approximately 95% being singletons. The starting material was peripheral blood, obtained in the first trimester of pregnancy. Receptors originate from a female donor with multiple sclerosis, enrolled in a pregnancy study.

V is TRBV30 and J is TRBJ2-7, with 8 bases identical to TRBD2. Germline CDR1 and CDR2: GTSNPN and SVGIG (reference sequence). This CDR3 is 16 amino acids long. Trimming cost V 5 bases and J 6 bases; bases outside gene matches: 18. Written as DNA, the CDR3 is TGTGCCTGGGAAAGCGGGGGTCTTTTTACTGTACGCGAGCAGTACTTC. Amino acids: CAWESGGLFTVREQYF.

This chain uses TRBV2 with TRBJ2-2, with 7 bases fitting TRBD1. CDR3 length: 20 amino acids. V gave up 6 bases and J gave up 5 bases; unmatched junction bases: 24. Germline CDR1 reads SNHLY; CDR2 reads FYNNEI. The CDR3 region is CASRGPGQPGLGPSTGELFF. CDR3 in DNA: TGTGCCAGCAGGGGACCGGGACAGCCGGGGTTAGGCCCTTCAACCGGGGAGCTGTTTTTT.

The genes are TRBV5-6 and TRBJ1-2; D is unresolved. This CDR3 spans 14 amino acids. Deletions cut 2 bases from V and 5 bases from J, with 13 bases between. Germline CDR1 and CDR2: SGHDT and YYEEEE. The CDR3 protein is CASSLGWRPYGYTF. The CDR3 DNA reads TGTGCCAGCAGCTTAGGATGGCGGCCTTATGGCTACACCTTC.

The CDR3 DNA follows: TGTGCCAGCAGCTTAACTCCTAGCGGGGGGATCCAAGAGACCCAGTACTTC. This sequence encodes CASSLTPSGGIQETQYF. V is TRBV11-2 and J is TRBJ2-5, with 11 nucleotides matching TRBD2. Germline CDR1 reads SGHAT; CDR2 reads FQNNGV. This CDR3 contains 17 residues. V was pared by 2 bases and J by 1 base, with 6 bases of the junction left unmatched.

The V gene is TRBV19, the J gene TRBJ2-5; 7 bases map to TRBD2. Germline lookup yields CDR1 LNHDA and CDR2 SQIVND (reference sequence). V was pared by 3 bases and J by 3 bases, with 1 base of the junction left unmatched. The CDR3 has 13 amino acids. The CDR3, as DNA: TGTGCCAGTAGTATCGGACTAGAAGAGACCCAGTACTTC. Translated, it gives CASSIGLEETQYF.

V usage is TRBV4-2 and J usage is TRBJ2-7, with D perhaps matching TRBD2 (7 bases). This CDR3 is 19 amino acids long. Germline V gene sequence: CDR1 LGHNA, CDR2 YNFKEQ. V lost 1 base and J lost 2, with 24 bases in between. Written as DNA, the CDR3 is TGTGCCAGCAGCCAAGGTTCGGGCGTGACGAGAGGGGGGGCCTACGAGCAGTACTTC. Encoded protein: CASSQGSGVTRGGAYEQYF.

This clone has a handful of counts. The J gene is TRBJ2-7, the V gene TRBV29-1, with 7 bases matching TRBD2. J gave up 4 bases and V 4 bases, and 7 bases lay outside the gene matches. The CDR3 totals 13 residues. Germline CDR1 reads SQVTM; CDR2 reads ANQGSEA. The CDR3 DNA reads TGCAGCGTTGGTGGGGGGGAAGGGTACGAGCAGTACTTC. Translation: CSVGGGEGYEQYF.

The chain employs TRBV30 and TRBJ1-6, with D possibly matching TRBD1 (6 bases). The CDR3 is 13 amino acids. Germline CDR1 is GTSNPN and CDR2 is SVGIG (reference sequence). The V end lost 7 bases, the J end lost 8 bases, and 15 bases lay between the germline ends. CDR3 loop: CAYADRKDSPLHF. The CDR3 DNA sequence: TGTGCCTATGCGGACAGAAAAGATTCACCCCTCCACTTT.